The TCR beta chain under discussion was sequenced for a study of blood T cell repertoires in COVID-19. CDR3 length: 18 amino acids. Germline CDR1 SQVTM, CDR2 ANQGSEA. V shed 5 bases, J shed 9 bases, and the junction held 21 bases outside the gene matches. Sequencing used immunoSEQ multiplex PCR; TCRdb keeps in-frame clones, though not all of them. The sample consists of about 79,000 clones, roughly 90% of them appearing once. The sequencing sample was made of peripheral blood. This clonotype originated in a man aged 65 to 85 with active or convalescent COVID-19. The chain employs TRBV29-1 and TRBJ2-1, with 11 bases matching TRBD2. CDR3 sequence: CSVRGLAGGLPPASEQFF. The DNA of the CDR3 is TGCAGCGTTAGGGGATTAGCGGGAGGGCTGCCCCCGGCATCTGAGCAGTTCTTC.